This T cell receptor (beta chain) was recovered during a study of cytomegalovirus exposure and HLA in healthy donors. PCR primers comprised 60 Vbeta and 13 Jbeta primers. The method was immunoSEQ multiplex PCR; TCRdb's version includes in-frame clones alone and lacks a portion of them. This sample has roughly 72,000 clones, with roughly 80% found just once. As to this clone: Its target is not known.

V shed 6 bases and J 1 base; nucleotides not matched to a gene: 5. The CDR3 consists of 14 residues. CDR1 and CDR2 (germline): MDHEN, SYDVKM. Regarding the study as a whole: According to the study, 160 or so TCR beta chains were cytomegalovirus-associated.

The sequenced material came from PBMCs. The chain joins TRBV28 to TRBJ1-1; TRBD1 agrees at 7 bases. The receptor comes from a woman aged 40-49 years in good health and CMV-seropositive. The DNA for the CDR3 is TGTGCCAGCAGGGAACAGGGGAGGAACACTGAAGCTTTCTTT. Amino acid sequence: CASREQGRNTEAFF.